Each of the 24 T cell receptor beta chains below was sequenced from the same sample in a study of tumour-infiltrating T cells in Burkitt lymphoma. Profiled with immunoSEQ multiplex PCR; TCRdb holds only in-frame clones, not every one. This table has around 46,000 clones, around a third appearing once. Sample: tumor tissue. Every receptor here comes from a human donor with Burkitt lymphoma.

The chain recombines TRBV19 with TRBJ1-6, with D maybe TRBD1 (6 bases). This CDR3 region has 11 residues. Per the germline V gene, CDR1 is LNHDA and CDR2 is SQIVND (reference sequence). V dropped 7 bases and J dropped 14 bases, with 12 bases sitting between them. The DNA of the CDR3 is TGTGCCAGTACGGGGGCGGCCACCCTCCACTTT. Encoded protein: CASTGAATLHF.

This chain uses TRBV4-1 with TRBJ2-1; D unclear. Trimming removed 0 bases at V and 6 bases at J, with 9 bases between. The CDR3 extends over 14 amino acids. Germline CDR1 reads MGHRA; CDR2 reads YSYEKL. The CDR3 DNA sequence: TGCGCCAGCAGCCAAGACGACACCTCCAATGAGCAGTTCTTC. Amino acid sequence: CASSQDDTSNEQFF.

The CDR3 sequence: CASSYAWTTSGNTIYF. In nucleotides, the CDR3 is TGTGCCAGCAGTTACGCGTGGACGACTTCAGGAAACACCATATATTTT. This chain joins TRBV6-5 and TRBJ1-3; D gene uncertain. This CDR3 has 16 amino acids. CDR1 is MNHEY, CDR2 SVGAGI, per germline. V gave up 2 bases and J gave up 4 bases, with 15 bases separating them.

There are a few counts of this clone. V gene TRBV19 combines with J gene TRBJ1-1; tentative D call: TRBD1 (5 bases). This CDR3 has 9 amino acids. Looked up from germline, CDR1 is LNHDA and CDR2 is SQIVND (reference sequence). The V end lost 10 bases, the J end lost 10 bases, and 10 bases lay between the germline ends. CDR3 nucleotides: TGTGCCACCGGGGCTGGAGCTTTCTTT. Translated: CATGAGAFF.

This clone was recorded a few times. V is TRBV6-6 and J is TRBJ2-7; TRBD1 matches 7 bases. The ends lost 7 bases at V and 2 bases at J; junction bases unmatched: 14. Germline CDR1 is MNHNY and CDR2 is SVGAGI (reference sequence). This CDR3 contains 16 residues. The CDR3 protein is CASKLTSGGTPYEQYF. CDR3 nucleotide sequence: TGTGCCAGCAAATTAACCTCAGGGGGTACACCCTACGAGCAGTACTTC.

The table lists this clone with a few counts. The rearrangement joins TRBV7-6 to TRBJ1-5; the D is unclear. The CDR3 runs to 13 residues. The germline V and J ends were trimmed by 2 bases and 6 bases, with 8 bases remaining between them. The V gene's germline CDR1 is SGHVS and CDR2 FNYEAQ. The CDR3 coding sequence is TGTGCCAGCAGCTTAAGAACGGCTCAGCCCCAGCATTTT. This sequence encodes CASSLRTAQPQHF.

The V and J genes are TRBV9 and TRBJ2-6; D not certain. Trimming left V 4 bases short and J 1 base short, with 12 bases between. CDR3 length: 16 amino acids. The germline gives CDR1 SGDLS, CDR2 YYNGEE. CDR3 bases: TGTGCCAGCAGCACAACGGGCTTTTCTGGGGCCAACGTCCTGACTTTC. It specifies CASSTTGFSGANVLTF. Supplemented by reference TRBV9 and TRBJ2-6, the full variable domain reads DSGVTQTPKHLITATGQRVTLRCSPRSGDLSVYWYQQSLDQGLQFLIQYYNGEERAKGNILERFSAQQFPDLHSELNLSSLELGDSALYFCASSTTGFSGANVLTFGAGSRLTVL.

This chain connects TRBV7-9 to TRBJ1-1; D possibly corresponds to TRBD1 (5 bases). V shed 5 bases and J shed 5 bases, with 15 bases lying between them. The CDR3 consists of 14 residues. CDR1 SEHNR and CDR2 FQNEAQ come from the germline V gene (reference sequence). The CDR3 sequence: CASSPAGYRTEAFF. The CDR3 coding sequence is TGTGCCAGCAGCCCAGCAGGGTATCGGACTGAAGCTTTCTTT.

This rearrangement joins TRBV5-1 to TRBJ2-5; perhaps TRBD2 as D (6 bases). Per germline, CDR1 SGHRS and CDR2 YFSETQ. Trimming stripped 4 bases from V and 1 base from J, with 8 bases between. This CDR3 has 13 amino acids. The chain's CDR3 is CASSAGPQETQYF. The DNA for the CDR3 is TGCGCCAGCAGCGCGGGACCCCAAGAGACCCAGTACTTC.

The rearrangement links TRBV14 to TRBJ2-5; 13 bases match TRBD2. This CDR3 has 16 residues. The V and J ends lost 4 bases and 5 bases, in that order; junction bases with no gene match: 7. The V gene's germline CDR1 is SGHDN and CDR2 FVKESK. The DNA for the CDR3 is TGTGCCAGCAGCCCTTTACTAGCGGGGGGGAGCGAGACCCAGTACTTC. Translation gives CASSPLLAGGSETQYF.

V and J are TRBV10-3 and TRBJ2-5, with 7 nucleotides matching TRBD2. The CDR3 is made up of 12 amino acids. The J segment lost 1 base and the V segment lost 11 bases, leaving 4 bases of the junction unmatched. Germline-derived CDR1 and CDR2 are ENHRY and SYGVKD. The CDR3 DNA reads TGTGCCGCGGGAGATACCCAAGAGACCCAGTACTTC. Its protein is CAAGDTQETQYF.

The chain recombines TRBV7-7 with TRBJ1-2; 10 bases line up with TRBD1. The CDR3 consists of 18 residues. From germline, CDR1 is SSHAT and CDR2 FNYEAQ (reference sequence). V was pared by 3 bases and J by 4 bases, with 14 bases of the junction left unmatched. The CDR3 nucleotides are TGTGCCAGCAGCTTCGACACACTCGACAGGGGGCAGTGCTATGGCTACACCTTC. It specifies CASSFDTLDRGQCYGYTF.

CDR3 sequence: CASSQGPGVAGGYTF. The CDR3 nucleotides are TGCGCCAGCAGCCAAGGCCCAGGGGTCGCGGGTGGCTACACCTTC. The chain employs TRBV4-3 and TRBJ1-2; TRBD1 might be the D (6 bases). Trimming left V 1 base short and J 7 bases short, with 16 bases between. The germline V gene has CDR1 LGHNA and CDR2 YSLEER. CDR3 length equals 15 residues.

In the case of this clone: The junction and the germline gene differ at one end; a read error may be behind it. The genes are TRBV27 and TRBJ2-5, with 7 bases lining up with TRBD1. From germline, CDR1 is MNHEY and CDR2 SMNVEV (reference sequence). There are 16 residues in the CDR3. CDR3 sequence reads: CASSFGDSKAQATQYF. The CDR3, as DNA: TGTGCCAGCAGTTTTGGGGACAGTAAGGCTCAAGCGACCCAGTACTTC.

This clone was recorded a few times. The CDR3 sequence is CSVEDSGRSTQYF. DNA of the CDR3: TGCAGCGTTGAAGATAGCGGCAGAAGTACGCAGTATTTT. The chain couples TRBV29-1 to TRBJ2-3; the D gene is possibly TRBD2 (6 bases). The CDR3 contains 13 residues. Germline CDR1 reads SQVTM; CDR2 reads ANQGSEA. With 0 bases removed from V and 8 bases from J, the gap between germline ends came to 12 bases.

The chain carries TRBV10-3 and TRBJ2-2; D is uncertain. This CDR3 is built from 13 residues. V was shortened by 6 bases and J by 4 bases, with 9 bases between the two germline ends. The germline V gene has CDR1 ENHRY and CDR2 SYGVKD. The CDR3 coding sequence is TGTGCCATCAGCGAGGAAGTCACCGGGGAGCTGTTTTTT. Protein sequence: CAISEEVTGELFF.

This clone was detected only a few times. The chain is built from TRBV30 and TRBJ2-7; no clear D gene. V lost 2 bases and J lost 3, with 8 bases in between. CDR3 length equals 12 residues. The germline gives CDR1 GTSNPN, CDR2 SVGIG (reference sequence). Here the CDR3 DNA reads TGTGCCTGGAGTCCCAGGCTCTACGAGCAGTACTTC. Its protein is CAWSPRLYEQYF. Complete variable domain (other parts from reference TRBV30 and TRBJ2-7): SQTIHQWPATLVQPVGSPLSLECTVEGTSNPNLYWYRQAAGRGLQLLFYSVGIGQISSEVPQNLSASRPQDRQFILSSKKLLLSDSGFYLCAWSPRLYEQYFGPGTRLTVT.

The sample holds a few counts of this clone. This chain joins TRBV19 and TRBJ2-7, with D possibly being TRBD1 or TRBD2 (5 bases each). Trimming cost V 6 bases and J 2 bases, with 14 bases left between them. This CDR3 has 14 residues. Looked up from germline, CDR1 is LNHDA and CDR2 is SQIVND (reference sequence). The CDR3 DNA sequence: TGTGCCAGTAGGTCGGGGCACCCTACCTACGAGCAGTACTTC. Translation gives CASRSGHPTYEQYF.

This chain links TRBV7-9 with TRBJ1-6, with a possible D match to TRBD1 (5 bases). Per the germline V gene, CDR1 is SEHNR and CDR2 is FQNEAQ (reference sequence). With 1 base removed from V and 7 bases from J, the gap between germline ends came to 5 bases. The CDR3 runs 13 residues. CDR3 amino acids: CASSLGQNSPLHF. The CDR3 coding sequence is TGTGCCAGCAGCTTAGGACAGAATTCACCCCTCCACTTT.

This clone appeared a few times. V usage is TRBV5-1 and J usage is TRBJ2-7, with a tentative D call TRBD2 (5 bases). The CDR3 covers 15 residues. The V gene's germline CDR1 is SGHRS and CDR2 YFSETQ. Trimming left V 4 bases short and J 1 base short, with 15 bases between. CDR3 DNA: TGCGCCAGCAGCACCCCCGGGGAAGGGTCCTACGAGCAGTACTTC. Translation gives CASSTPGEGSYEQYF.

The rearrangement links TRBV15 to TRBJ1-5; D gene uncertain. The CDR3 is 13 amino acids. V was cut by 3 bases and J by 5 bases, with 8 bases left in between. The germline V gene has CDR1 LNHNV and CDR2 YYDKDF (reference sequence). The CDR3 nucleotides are TGTGCCACCAGCAGGGACGTAGATCAGCCCCAGCATTTT. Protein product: CATSRDVDQPQHF.

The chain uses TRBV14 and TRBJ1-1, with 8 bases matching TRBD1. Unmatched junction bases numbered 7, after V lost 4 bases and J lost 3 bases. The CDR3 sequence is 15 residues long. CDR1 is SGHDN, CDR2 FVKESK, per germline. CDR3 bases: TGTGCCAGCAGCCCTATCGGACAGGGCGACACTGAAGCTTTCTTT. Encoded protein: CASSPIGQGDTEAFF. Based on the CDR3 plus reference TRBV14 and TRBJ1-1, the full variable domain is EAGVTQFPSHSVIEKGQTVTLRCDPISGHDNLYWYRRVMGKEIKFLLHFVKESKQDESGMPNNRFLAERTGGTYSTLKVQPAELEDSGVYFCASSPIGQGDTEAFFGQGTRLTVV.

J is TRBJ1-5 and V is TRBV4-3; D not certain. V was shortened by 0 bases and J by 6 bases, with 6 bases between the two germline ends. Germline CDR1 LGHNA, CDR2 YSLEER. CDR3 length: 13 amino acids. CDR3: CASSQDLGQPQHF. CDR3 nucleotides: TGCGCCAGCAGCCAAGATTTGGGTCAGCCCCAGCATTTT.

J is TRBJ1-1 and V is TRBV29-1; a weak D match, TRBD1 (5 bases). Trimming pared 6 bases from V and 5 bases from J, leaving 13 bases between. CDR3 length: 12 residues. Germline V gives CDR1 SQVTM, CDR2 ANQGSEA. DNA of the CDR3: TGCAGCGTGGCCTGGGGGGGGACTGAAGCTTTCTTT. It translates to CSVAWGGTEAFF.